These 24 T cell receptor beta chains share one sample of origin, sequenced in a study of identifying expanded T cells in peripheral blood. This table comes from immunoSEQ multiplex PCR, and its TCRdb copy is limited to in-frame clones, with some not included. The data contain about 100,000 clones, around 88% of them singletons. Sequencing was carried out using blood. These TCRs come from a person aged 18 to 75 in good health.

The chain has TRBV6-5 and TRBJ1-1; D not certain. Germline V gives CDR1 MNHEY, CDR2 SVGAGI. Trimming removed 0 bases at V and 0 bases at J, with 5 bases between. The CDR3 spans 14 residues. The CDR3 DNA reads as TGTGCCAGCAGTTACTCCTCATTGAACACTGAAGCTTTCTTT. Protein: CASSYSSLNTEAFF.

The genes are TRBV4-3 and TRBJ2-2; the match to TRBD2 covers 12 bases. The germline gives CDR1 LGHNA, CDR2 YSLEER. The CDR3 is 19 residues long. V trimming: 4 bases; J trimming: 6 bases; junction bases outside the gene matches: 15. The CDR3 region has the DNA TGCGCCAGCAGCCCCCAGCCTCCTAGCGGGGGGGCTATACCCGGGGAGCTGTTTTTT. Its translation: CASSPQPPSGGAIPGELFF.

V and J are TRBV18 and TRBJ2-6; 8 positions match TRBD1. With V trimmed by 10 bases and J by 0 bases, 11 bases remained unmatched. CDR1 and CDR2 (germline): KGHSH, LQKENI. The CDR3 is made up of 17 amino acids. DNA of the CDR3: TGTGCCACTAAGAGACAGGGGACCAACTCTGGGGCCAACGTCCTGACTTTC. Its protein product is CATKRQGTNSGANVLTF.

This clone turned up a few times. CDR3 loop: CASSEAEVDRVGYTF. CDR3 coding DNA: TGTGCCAGCAGTGAAGCGGAAGTCGACAGGGTTGGCTACACCTTC. The genes are TRBV6-1 and TRBJ1-2; 7 positions match TRBD1. From germline, CDR1 is MNHNS and CDR2 SASEGT. CDR3 length equals 15 residues. V was pared by 0 bases and J by 7 bases, with 8 bases of the junction left unmatched.

The chain has TRBV19 and TRBJ1-2; D call uncertain. The ends were cut back, 5 bases at V and 0 bases at J, with 22 bases in the middle. The CDR3 loop spans 18 amino acids. CDR1 and CDR2 from the germline V gene are LNHDA and SQIVND (reference sequence). For the CDR3, the DNA is TGTGCCAGTAGTTTGCCGGAAGGGCGCGGGAAGGCTAACTATGGCTACACCTTC. Translated, it gives CASSLPEGRGKANYGYTF.

The V gene is TRBV7-9, the J gene TRBJ2-6; 8 nucleotides match TRBD1. Per germline, CDR1 SEHNR and CDR2 FQNEAQ (reference sequence). This CDR3 comprises 15 residues. The trim removed 5 bases at V and 2 bases at J, leaving 2 bases unmatched. This CDR3 is CASSGTGAGANVLTF. For the CDR3, the DNA is TGTGCCAGCAGCGGGACAGGAGCTGGGGCCAACGTCCTGACTTTC.

This clone was seen at least ten times. V is TRBV28 and J is TRBJ1-3; D unclear. The CDR3 extends over 12 amino acids. V was trimmed by 6 bases and J by 7 bases, leaving 10 bases between them. CDR1 is MDHEN, CDR2 SYDVKM, per germline. The CDR3 DNA reads as TGTGCCAGCAGCATTAATCGGAACACCATATATTTT. Translation: CASSINRNTIYF.

V usage is TRBV27 and J usage is TRBJ1-2; the D is unclear. This CDR3 is built from 13 residues. The V end lost 6 bases, the J end lost 8 bases, and 16 bases lay between the germline ends. Germline V lookup: CDR1 MNHEY, CDR2 SMNVEV (reference sequence). CDR3 in DNA: TGTGCCAGCAGCCCAACTTCGGGAGGAGGCTACACCTTC. Protein: CASSPTSGGGYTF.

The chain carries TRBV28 and TRBJ1-5, with a tentative D call TRBD1 (5 bases). The length of the CDR3 is 12 residues. V lost 6 bases to trimming and J lost 10 bases, with 13 bases between them. Germline CDR1 and CDR2: MDHEN and SYDVKM. This CDR3 is CASRPGRAPQHF. CDR3 DNA sequence: TGTGCCAGCAGACCAGGGAGGGCACCCCAGCATTTT.

V gene TRBV6-1 combines with J gene TRBJ2-3, with 8 bases lining up with TRBD1. Germline V CDR1 and CDR2: MNHNS, SASEGT. V trimming: 5 bases; J trimming: 1 base; junction bases outside the gene matches: 2. The CDR3 totals 14 residues. The chain's CDR3 is CASSKTGGTDTQYF. CDR3 nucleotides: TGTGCCAGCAGTAAGACAGGGGGCACAGATACGCAGTATTTT.

This rearrangement joins TRBV12-5 to TRBJ2-5, with 10 bases lining up with TRBD1. Trimming cost V 3 bases and J 4 bases; bases outside gene matches: 5. The CDR3 contains 15 residues. Germline CDR1 reads LGHNT; CDR2 reads FRNRAP. The CDR3 coding sequence is TGTGCTAGTGGTTTCGGACAGGGGGTCGGAGAGACCCAGTACTTC. Encoded protein: CASGFGQGVGETQYF.

The V call is TRBV18, the J call TRBJ1-1; D is uncertain. V dropped 3 bases and J dropped 5 bases, with 10 bases sitting between them. Germline assignment: CDR1 KGHSH and CDR2 LQKENI. There are 13 residues in the CDR3. CDR3 sequence reads: CASSPWEETEAFF. In DNA, the CDR3 is TGTGCCAGCTCACCTTGGGAGGAGACTGAAGCTTTCTTT.

This clone was observed a single time. The chain couples TRBV4-3 to TRBJ2-3; 9 bases agree with TRBD2. The CDR3 length is 17 residues. Germline CDR1 is LGHNA and CDR2 is YSLEER. The trim removed 0 bases at V and 1 base at J, leaving 5 bases unmatched. CDR3 coding DNA: TGCGCCAGCAGCCAAGACCAGCGGGGGGCTGGCACAGATACGCAGTATTTT. It specifies CASSQDQRGAGTDTQYF.

The chain employs TRBV18 and TRBJ2-1, with a tentative D call TRBD1 (6 bases). Trimming left V 3 bases short and J 12 bases short, with 9 bases between. The CDR3 spans 11 residues. Germline V gives CDR1 KGHSH, CDR2 LQKENI. CDR3 sequence reads: CASSPGRGQFF. The CDR3 nucleotides read TGTGCCAGCTCACCGGGCAGGGGGCAGTTCTTC.

The table lists this clone with a count of one. The gene calls are TRBV7-2 and TRBJ1-6; 9 bases align to TRBD1. Trimming removed 5 bases from V and 7 bases from J; junction bases left unmatched: 3. The germline V gene encodes CDR1 SGHTA and CDR2 FQGNSA. The CDR3 has 14 amino acids. CDR3 in amino acids: CASSQGQGNSPLHF. CDR3 sequence (DNA): TGTGCCAGCAGCCAAGGACAGGGGAATTCACCCCTCCACTTT.

The chain uses TRBV7-2 and TRBJ2-1; no definite D call. Deletions cut 1 base from V and 4 bases from J, with 5 bases between. Germline V lookup: CDR1 SGHTA, CDR2 FQGNSA. The CDR3 has 13 amino acids. CDR3 DNA: TGTGCCAGCAGCTTAGTTGTATACAATGAGCAGTTCTTC. The encoded protein is CASSLVVYNEQFF.

This clone was counted once. The chain is built from TRBV6-5 and TRBJ1-1, with a possible D match to TRBD1 (6 bases). The V and J ends lost 6 bases and 2 bases respectively, with 10 bases between them. CDR3 length: 13 amino acids. Germline CDR1 is MNHEY and CDR2 is SVGAGI. Here the CDR3 reads CASSRQVNTEAFF. For the CDR3, the DNA is TGTGCCAGCAGCCGACAGGTAAACACTGAAGCTTTCTTT.

This CDR3 reads CASSYGGGSGGYTF. CDR3 DNA: TGTGCCAGCAGTTACGGAGGGGGCTCGGGTGGCTACACCTTC. The J gene is TRBJ1-2, the V gene TRBV6-6; TRBD1 agrees at 7 bases. The length of the CDR3 is 14 residues. V shed 2 bases, J shed 7 bases, and the junction held 7 bases outside the gene matches. The germline V gene encodes CDR1 MNHNY and CDR2 SVGAGI (reference sequence).

This clone came up a few times. This chain connects TRBV11-2 to TRBJ2-7; possible D gene TRBD1, 5 bases. Trimming left V 1 base short and J 0 bases short, with 10 bases between. CDR3 length equals 15 residues. Per the germline V gene, CDR1 is SGHAT and CDR2 is FQNNGV. The CDR3 loop reads CASSLAGPISYEQYF. The DNA for the CDR3 is TGTGCCAGCAGCTTAGCAGGGCCGATCTCCTACGAGCAGTACTTC.

This clone was detected once. This sequence joins TRBV19 and TRBJ2-6; 9 nucleotides match TRBD1. With 4 bases clipped from V and 0 bases from J, the junction kept 4 bases outside the gene matches. Germline V lookup: CDR1 LNHDA, CDR2 SQIVND (reference sequence). The CDR3 consists of 17 residues. Written as DNA, the CDR3 is TGTGCCAGTAGTAACAGGGGGCTTCTCTCTGGGGCCAACGTCCTGACTTTC. Encoded protein: CASSNRGLLSGANVLTF.

The CDR3 DNA reads as TGTGCCAGCAGCCCGCCCATACCCCGGGACAGGGACCCTTATAGCAATCAGCCCCAGCATTTT. As protein: CASSPPIPRDRDPYSNQPQHF. The chain joins TRBV7-7 to TRBJ1-5, with TRBD1 matching over 9 bases. Germline loops: CDR1 SSHAT, CDR2 FNYEAQ (reference sequence). The length of the CDR3 is 21 residues. Trimming at V came to 5 bases and at J to 0 bases, leaving 20 bases not matched to a gene.

The J gene is TRBJ2-6, the V gene TRBV5-1; D is unclear. V dropped 1 base and J dropped 0 bases, with 8 bases sitting between them. Germline values: CDR1 SGHRS, CDR2 YFSETQ. The CDR3 is made up of 16 amino acids. The CDR3 here is CASSLPFSSGANVLTF. CDR3 sequence (DNA): TGCGCCAGCAGCTTGCCATTTTCCTCTGGGGCCAACGTCCTGACTTTC.

This chain's CDR3 is CASSTGPVPYNEQFF. In DNA, the CDR3 is TGTGCCAGCAGCACGGGGCCCGTCCCCTACAATGAGCAGTTCTTC. This sequence joins TRBV9 and TRBJ2-1; D possibly uses TRBD1 or TRBD2 (5 bases each). The CDR3 has 15 amino acids. V gave up 4 bases and J gave up 2 bases, with 13 bases separating them. Germline V gives CDR1 SGDLS, CDR2 YYNGEE. The entire variable domain, with the rest obtained from reference TRBV9 and TRBJ2-1, is as follows: DSGVTQTPKHLITATGQRVTLRCSPRSGDLSVYWYQQSLDQGLQFLIQYYNGEERAKGNILERFSAQQFPDLHSELNLSSLELGDSALYFCASSTGPVPYNEQFFGPGTRLTVL.

This sequence joins TRBV10-3 and TRBJ2-2; D is uncertain. Germline V gives CDR1 ENHRY, CDR2 SYGVKD. V lost 6 bases and J lost 3, with 11 bases in between. The CDR3 consists of 14 residues. The CDR3 loop is CAIRANRDTGELFF. The DNA of the CDR3 is TGTGCCATCAGAGCCAATCGCGACACCGGGGAGCTGTTTTTT.